These T cell receptor beta chains were read from a single sample in a study of blood T cell repertoires in COVID-19. Using immunoSEQ multiplex PCR, the repertoire was profiled, and TCRdb retains in-frame clones only, with some absent. The data show under 350,000 clones, roughly 87% seen once. The sequenced sample consisted of peripheral blood. These TCRs come from a human donor in a cohort sampled during active COVID-19. Both conserved end residues are part of each CDR3. The D gene is left open where the match is weak. The size of a clone is reported for some rows only, either as once, few or many, or as a class for expanded clones.

clone size: NA; V gene: TRBV19; D gene: NA; J gene: TRBJ2-5; CDR3 protein: CASSMARLRTQYF; CDR3 DNA: TGTGCCAGTAGTATGGCTAGGTTAAGGACCCAGTACTTC
clone size: NA; V gene: TRBV10-3; D gene: NA; J gene: TRBJ1-4; CDR3 protein: CAISEDILEKLFF; CDR3 DNA: TGTGCCATCAGTGAGGACATCCTAGAAAAACTGTTTTTT
clone size: NA; V gene: TRBV2; D gene: NA; J gene: TRBJ1-5; CDR3 protein: CASRQAANQPQHF; CDR3 DNA: TGTGCCAGCAGACAGGCCGCAAATCAGCCCCAGCATTTT
clone size: NA; V gene: TRBV5-1; D gene: NA; J gene: TRBJ2-5; CDR3 protein: CASREGRQETQYF; CDR3 DNA: TGCGCCAGCAGAGAAGGGAGGCAAGAGACCCAGTACTTC
clone size: NA; V gene: TRBV7-6; D gene: TRBD1; J gene: TRBJ1-2; CDR3 protein: CASSLGTGQGLIGYTF; CDR3 DNA: TGTGCCAGCAGCTTAGGAACGGGACAGGGGTTAATAGGCTACACCTTC
clone size: NA; V gene: TRBV20-1; D gene: NA; J gene: TRBJ1-2; CDR3 protein: CSASPPLAGYGYTF; CDR3 DNA: TGCAGTGCTAGTCCGCCCCTCGCGGGCTATGGCTACACCTTC
clone size: NA; V gene: TRBV19; D gene: NA; J gene: TRBJ1-3; CDR3 protein: CASKGQSSGNTIYF; CDR3 DNA: TGTGCCAGTAAGGGGCAGTCCTCTGGAAACACCATATATTTT
clone size: once; V gene: TRBV7-2; D gene: TRBD2; J gene: TRBJ2-7; CDR3 protein: CASSGLAGGGEQYF; CDR3 DNA: TGTGCCAGCAGCGGACTAGCGGGAGGGGGGGAGCAGTACTTC
clone size: NA; V gene: TRBV18; D gene: TRBD2; J gene: TRBJ2-3; CDR3 protein: CASSKGLAGSSTDTQYF; CDR3 DNA: TGTGCCAGCTCAAAGGGACTAGCGGGATCTAGCACAGATACGCAGTATTTT
clone size: few; V gene: TRBV2; D gene: TRBD1; J gene: TRBJ2-7; CDR3 protein: CASSPGTAYEQYF; CDR3 DNA: TGTGCCAGCAGCCCCGGGACAGCCTACGAGCAGTACTTC
clone size: NA; V gene: TRBV30; D gene: NA; J gene: TRBJ2-7; CDR3 protein: CAWSVPEVTYEQYF; CDR3 DNA: TGTGCCTGGAGTGTGCCAGAGGTAACCTACGAGCAGTACTTC
clone size: NA; V gene: TRBV19; D gene: TRBD1; J gene: TRBJ1-2; CDR3 protein: CASSIGDRVYGYTF; CDR3 DNA: TGTGCCAGTAGTATAGGGGACAGGGTCTATGGCTACACCTTC
clone size: NA; V gene: TRBV5-5; D gene: TRBD2; J gene: TRBJ2-5; CDR3 protein: CASSSLSGWQETQYF; CDR3 DNA: TGTGCCAGCAGCTCACTTAGCGGGTGGCAAGAGACCCAGTACTTC
clone size: few; V gene: TRBV6-6; D gene: NA; J gene: TRBJ1-5; CDR3 protein: CASRYPGQGQPQHF; CDR3 DNA: TGTGCCAGCAGATATCCAGGCCAAGGTCAGCCCCAGCATTTT
clone size: NA; V gene: TRBV9; D gene: NA; J gene: TRBJ1-2; CDR3 protein: CASSVASGGYTF; CDR3 DNA: TGTGCCAGCAGCGTGGCCAGCGGGGGCTACACCTTC
clone size: NA; V gene: TRBV27; D gene: NA; J gene: TRBJ1-2; CDR3 protein: CASTTQGNYGYTF; CDR3 DNA: TGTGCCAGCACCACACAGGGTAACTATGGCTACACCTTC
clone size: NA; V gene: TRBV12-3/TRBV12-4; D gene: NA; J gene: TRBJ2-7; CDR3 protein: CASSLVGGYEQYF; CDR3 DNA: TGTGCCAGCAGTTTGGTGGGGGGATACGAGCAGTACTTC
clone size: NA; V gene: TRBV25-1; D gene: TRBD1; J gene: TRBJ2-7; CDR3 protein: CASTGRAGGEQYF; CDR3 DNA: TGTGCCAGCACGGGTAGGGCAGGGGGAGAGCAGTACTTC
clone size: NA; V gene: TRBV29-1; D gene: NA; J gene: TRBJ1-1; CDR3 protein: CSVGSGNTEAFF; CDR3 DNA: TGCAGCGTTGGTTCCGGGAACACTGAAGCTTTCTTT
clone size: few; V gene: TRBV11-2; D gene: NA; J gene: TRBJ2-7; CDR3 protein: CASSLNNQEGQYF; CDR3 DNA: TGTGCCAGCAGCCTTAACAACCAGGAGGGGCAGTACTTC
clone size: few; V gene: TRBV19; D gene: TRBD2; J gene: TRBJ2-7; CDR3 protein: CASNGRESNSHEQYF; CDR3 DNA: TGTGCCAGTAATGGGCGGGAGTCTAATTCACACGAGCAGTACTTC
clone size: NA; V gene: TRBV27; D gene: TRBD2; J gene: TRBJ2-1; CDR3 protein: CASRTSGLYNEQFF; CDR3 DNA: TGTGCCAGCCGGACTAGCGGGCTTTACAATGAGCAGTTCTTC
clone size: NA; V gene: TRBV28; D gene: TRBD2; J gene: TRBJ2-1; CDR3 protein: CASGGGLASNNEQFF; CDR3 DNA: TGTGCCAGTGGAGGAGGACTAGCATCGAACAATGAGCAGTTCTTC
clone size: few; V gene: TRBV3-1/TRBV3-2; D gene: NA; J gene: TRBJ1-5; CDR3 protein: CASSQVTDQPQHF; CDR3 DNA: TGTGCCAGCAGCCAAGTAACGGATCAGCCCCAGCATTTT
clone size: NA; V gene: TRBV19; D gene: NA; J gene: TRBJ1-2; CDR3 protein: CASSQTGAPFYGYTF; CDR3 DNA: TGTGCCAGTAGTCAAACAGGCGCCCCATTCTATGGCTACACCTTC
clone size: NA; V gene: TRBV19; D gene: NA; J gene: TRBJ2-1; CDR3 protein: CASSVDSIHNEQFF; CDR3 DNA: TGTGCCAGTAGTGTCGACAGTATCCACAATGAGCAGTTCTTC
clone size: NA; V gene: TRBV12-3/TRBV12-4; D gene: TRBD2; J gene: TRBJ2-1; CDR3 protein: CASSLGGRQFF; CDR3 DNA: TGTGCCAGCAGTCTAGGCGGGAGGCAGTTCTTC
clone size: NA; V gene: TRBV5-1; D gene: NA; J gene: TRBJ2-1; CDR3 protein: CASSFGGDAYNEQFF; CDR3 DNA: TGCGCCAGCAGCTTTGGAGGAGATGCCTACAATGAGCAGTTCTTC
clone size: NA; V gene: TRBV7-9; D gene: NA; J gene: TRBJ1-2; CDR3 protein: CASSSGGAGYGYTF; CDR3 DNA: TGTGCCAGCAGCTCAGGAGGGGCAGGCTATGGCTACACCTTC
clone size: NA; V gene: TRBV24-1; D gene: NA; J gene: TRBJ2-1; CDR3 protein: CATSPAGGYNEQFF; CDR3 DNA: TGTGCCACCAGCCCGGCGGGTGGATACAATGAGCAGTTCTTC
clone size: once; V gene: TRBV12-3/TRBV12-4; D gene: NA; J gene: TRBJ2-2; CDR3 protein: CASSPTDTGELFF; CDR3 DNA: TGTGCCAGCAGTCCCACGGACACCGGGGAGCTGTTTTTT
clone size: NA; V gene: TRBV24-1; D gene: NA; J gene: TRBJ2-3; CDR3 protein: CATSDYGGGIDTQYF; CDR3 DNA: TGTGCCACCAGTGATTACGGAGGGGGCATAGATACGCAGTATTTT
clone size: NA; V gene: TRBV3-1/TRBV3-2; D gene: TRBD2; J gene: TRBJ2-5; CDR3 protein: CASNPLAGGTETQYF; CDR3 DNA: TGTGCCAGCAACCCACTAGCGGGAGGAACGGAGACCCAGTACTTC
clone size: few; V gene: TRBV27; D gene: NA; J gene: TRBJ1-5; CDR3 protein: CASGGGNQPQHF; CDR3 DNA: TGTGCCAGCGGGGGAGGGAATCAGCCCCAGCATTTT
clone size: NA; V gene: TRBV10-3; D gene: TRBD1; J gene: TRBJ2-7; CDR3 protein: CAISREDRGPYEQYF; CDR3 DNA: TGTGCCATCTCCCGGGAGGACAGGGGTCCCTACGAGCAGTACTTC
clone size: NA; V gene: TRBV15; D gene: TRBD2; J gene: TRBJ2-7; CDR3 protein: CATSIRTSGYEQYF; CDR3 DNA: TGTGCCACCAGCATTAGGACTAGCGGCTACGAGCAGTACTTC
clone size: NA; V gene: TRBV12-3/TRBV12-4; D gene: NA; J gene: TRBJ1-1; CDR3 protein: CASIRQANTEAFF; CDR3 DNA: TGTGCCAGCATACGACAGGCCAACACTGAAGCTTTCTTT